The T cell receptor beta chain described here comes from a study of blood T cell repertoires in COVID-19. This CDR3 has 12 residues. Trimming cost V 2 bases and J 4 bases, with 6 bases left between them. The germline CDR1 and CDR2 sequences are SGHNT and YYREEE (reference sequence). Some clones are missing from TCRdb's copy, which holds only in-frame ones; the method was immunoSEQ multiplex PCR. The table shows 220,000 or so clones, with 92% occurring only once. The clonotype was recovered from a man aged 55 to 70 with COVID-19, enrolled during active disease. V and J are TRBV5-4 and TRBJ2-5, with D perhaps TRBD2 (5 bases). Sequencing was done on a sample of peripheral blood. The CDR3 DNA sequence: TGTGCCAGCAGCTTCGAGGGAGAGACCCAGTACTTC. It yields the protein CASSFEGETQYF.